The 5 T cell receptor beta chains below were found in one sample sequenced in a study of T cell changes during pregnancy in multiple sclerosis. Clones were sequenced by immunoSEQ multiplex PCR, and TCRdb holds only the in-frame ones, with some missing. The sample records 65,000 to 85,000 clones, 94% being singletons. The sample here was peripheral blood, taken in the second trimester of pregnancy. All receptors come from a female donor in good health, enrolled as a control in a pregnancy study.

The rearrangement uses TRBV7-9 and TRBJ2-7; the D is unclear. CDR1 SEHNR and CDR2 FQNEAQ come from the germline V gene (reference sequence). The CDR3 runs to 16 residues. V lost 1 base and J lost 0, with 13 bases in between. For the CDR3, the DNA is TGTGCCAGCAGCTTAGGGCTGCTCAGGCACTCCTACGAGCAGTACTTC. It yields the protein CASSLGLLRHSYEQYF.

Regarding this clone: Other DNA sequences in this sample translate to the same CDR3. The CDR3 coding sequence is TGTGCCAGCAGCCAGGGGGCTAGGTCGGAGACCCAGTACTTC. Its translation is CASSQGARSETQYF. The genes are TRBV14 and TRBJ2-5; perhaps TRBD1 as D (6 bases). The CDR3 length is 14 residues. Trimming removed 3 bases from V and 5 bases from J, with 13 bases in between. CDR1 is SGHDN and CDR2 is FVKESK in the germline V gene.

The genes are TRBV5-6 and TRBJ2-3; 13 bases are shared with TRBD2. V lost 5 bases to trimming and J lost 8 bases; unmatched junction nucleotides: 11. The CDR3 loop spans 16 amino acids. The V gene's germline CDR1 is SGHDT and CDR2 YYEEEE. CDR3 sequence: CASRLGLAGELGTQYF. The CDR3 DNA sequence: TGTGCCAGCAGACTCGGACTAGCGGGAGAGCTAGGTACGCAGTATTTT.

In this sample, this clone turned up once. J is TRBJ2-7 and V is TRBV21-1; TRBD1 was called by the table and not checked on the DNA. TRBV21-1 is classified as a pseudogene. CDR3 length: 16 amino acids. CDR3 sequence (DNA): TGTGCCAGCACCTTAAGCGGTACAGGGAGCACCTACGAGCAGTACTTC. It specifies CASTLSGTGSTYEQYF.

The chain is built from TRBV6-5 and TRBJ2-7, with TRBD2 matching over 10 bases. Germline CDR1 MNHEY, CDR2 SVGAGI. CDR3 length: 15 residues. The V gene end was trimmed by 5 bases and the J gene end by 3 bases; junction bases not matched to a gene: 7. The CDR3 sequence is CASSRTSGDFYEQYF. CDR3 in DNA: TGTGCCAGCAGTCGGACTAGCGGAGATTTCTACGAGCAGTACTTC.